These 24 T cell receptor beta chains were sequenced from one sample in a study of cytotoxic CD8 clonotypes in ibrutinib-treated CLL. Generated by immunoSEQ multiplex PCR, the TCRdb table keeps only in-frame clones and is missing some. The sample lists roughly 150,000 clones; 88% were seen once. Material: PBMCs, obtained at disease progression, from a patient treated with ibrutinib. These receptors all stem from a human donor with chronic lymphocytic leukemia.

The chain uses TRBV19 and TRBJ2-1; tentative D call: TRBD2 (6 bases). Germline values: CDR1 LNHDA, CDR2 SQIVND (reference sequence). The V and J ends lost 6 bases and 7 bases respectively, with 25 bases between them. The CDR3 is 17 residues long. The DNA of the CDR3 is TGTGCCAGTAGAGGCCGGAGCACTAGCACAAACCGGAATGAGCAGTTCTTC. Protein sequence: CASRGRSTSTNRNEQFF.

The chain couples TRBV5-4 to TRBJ2-7, with 7 bases lining up with TRBD1. The germline gives CDR1 SGHNT, CDR2 YYREEE (reference sequence). The CDR3 extends over 14 amino acids. Trimming at V came to 4 bases and at J to 5 bases, leaving 9 bases not matched to a gene. CDR3 residues: CASSTKTGTHEQYF. In DNA form, the CDR3 reads TGTGCCAGCAGCACCAAGACAGGGACCCACGAGCAGTACTTC.

The chain combines TRBV7-9 with TRBJ1-1; D is possibly TRBD1 (5 bases). The length of the CDR3 is 14 residues. V was shortened by 5 bases and J by 3 bases, with 13 bases between the two germline ends. Germline loops: CDR1 SEHNR, CDR2 FQNEAQ (reference sequence). As DNA, the CDR3 is TGTGCCAGCAGCATTGACAGACGATACACTGAAGCTTTCTTT. Translated, it gives CASSIDRRYTEAFF.

V and J are TRBV10-3 and TRBJ1-1, with D tentatively TRBD1 (5 bases). Germline V gene sequence: CDR1 ENHRY, CDR2 SYGVKD. The CDR3 sequence is 13 residues long. The germline V and J ends were trimmed by 0 bases and 10 bases, with 12 bases remaining between them. Here the CDR3 reads CAISESTGGRAFF. The CDR3 bases are TGTGCCATCAGTGAGTCGACGGGGGGGAGAGCTTTCTTT.

This rearrangement joins TRBV2 to TRBJ2-2; D gene uncertain. Germline loops: CDR1 SNHLY, CDR2 FYNNEI. The V and J ends lost 1 base and 6 bases respectively, with 6 bases between them. The CDR3 length is 13 residues. CDR3 DNA sequence: TGTGCCAGCAGTGAAGGGGTTCCCGGGGAGCTGTTTTTT. It yields the protein CASSEGVPGELFF.

The chain combines TRBV6-5 with TRBJ1-1; 11 positions match TRBD1. Germline CDR1 MNHEY, CDR2 SVGAGI. The V and J ends lost 8 bases and 4 bases, in that order; junction bases with no gene match: 3. This CDR3 contains 13 residues. CDR3 protein: CASWDRGTTEAFF. The CDR3 nucleotides are TGTGCCAGCTGGGACAGGGGGACCACTGAAGCTTTCTTT.

The V gene is TRBV9, the J gene TRBJ2-5; 8 nucleotides line up with TRBD1. V dropped 3 bases and J dropped 1; count of bases not matched to a gene: 8. Germline V gene data show CDR1 as SGDLS and CDR2 as YYNGEE. The CDR3 has 16 residues. The CDR3 is CASSAPGGTVQETQYF. The CDR3 bases are TGTGCCAGCAGCGCGCCAGGGGGCACGGTCCAAGAGACCCAGTACTTC.

The chain joins TRBV5-4 to TRBJ2-7; D may be TRBD2 (6 bases). Between the trimmed V and J ends, which lost 0 bases and 1 base, there was a span of 14 bases. The CDR3 totals 16 residues. The germline V gene has CDR1 SGHNT and CDR2 YYREEE (reference sequence). Written as DNA, the CDR3 is TGTGCCAGCAGCTTGGTGGGGGGACCTTGGTCCTACGAGCAGTACTTC. This codes for CASSLVGGPWSYEQYF. Full variable domain (missing parts from reference TRBV5-4 and TRBJ2-7): ETGVTQSPTHLIKTRGQQVTLRCSSQSGHNTVSWYQQALGQGPQFIFQYYREEENGRGNFPPRFSGLQFPNYSSELNVNALELDDSALYLCASSLVGGPWSYEQYFGPGTRLTVT.

The CDR3 loop is CASRERQGSYEQYF. The DNA for the CDR3 is TGTGCCAGCAGGGAGCGACAGGGCTCCTACGAGCAGTACTTC. This chain uses TRBV7-2 with TRBJ2-7; TRBD1 agrees at 7 bases. The germline V gene encodes CDR1 SGHTA and CDR2 FQGNSA. Trimming took 6 bases from V and 0 from J; bases not matched to a gene: 5. This CDR3 is built from 14 residues.

J is TRBJ2-1 and V is TRBV19; D ambiguous. V lost 2 bases and J lost 7, with 6 bases in between. Germline V gene sequence: CDR1 LNHDA, CDR2 SQIVND (reference sequence). CDR3 length: 12 amino acids. The CDR3 DNA sequence: TGTGCCAGTAGTATAAAGATGAATGAGCAGTTCTTC. Translating gives CASSIKMNEQFF.

The V and J genes are TRBV13 and TRBJ1-1; tentative D call: TRBD1 (5 bases). The CDR3 loop spans 13 amino acids. Per germline, CDR1 PRHDT and CDR2 FYEKMQ (reference sequence). The V end was cut by 1 base, the J end by 10 bases, with 13 bases between. CDR3 sequence: CASSLVGAQGAFF. CDR3 sequence (DNA): TGTGCCAGCAGCTTAGTAGGGGCCCAGGGAGCTTTCTTT. The full variable domain, its missing parts supplied by reference TRBV13 and TRBJ1-1, is AAGVIQSPRHLIKEKRETATLKCYPIPRHDTVYWYQQGPGQDPQFLISFYEKMQSDKGSIPDRFSAQQFSDYHSELNMSSLELGDSALYFCASSLVGAQGAFFGQGTRLTVV.

The gene calls are TRBV11-3 and TRBJ2-1, with D perhaps TRBD2 (6 bases). Germline V gene data show CDR1 as SGHNT and CDR2 as YENEEA. The ends were cut back, 4 bases at V and 5 bases at J, with 12 bases in the middle. The CDR3 totals 14 residues. The CDR3 DNA reads as TGTGCCAGCAGCTCCGGACTATCCCACAATGAGCAGTTCTTC. Protein: CASSSGLSHNEQFF.

This chain uses TRBV11-3 with TRBJ1-1; TRBD1 might be the D (5 bases). The V end was cut by 1 base, the J end by 2 bases, with 8 bases between. Germline CDR1 SGHNT, CDR2 YENEEA. The CDR3 loop spans 14 amino acids. The CDR3: CASSLGQRNTEAFF. The CDR3 bases are TGTGCCAGCAGCTTAGGACAGAGAAACACTGAAGCTTTCTTT.

The chain is built from TRBV19 and TRBJ2-3; tentatively, D is TRBD2 (6 bases). Trimming removed 3 bases from V and 4 bases from J, with 14 bases in between. The CDR3 length is 15 residues. In germline, CDR1 is LNHDA, CDR2 SQIVND (reference sequence). The CDR3, as DNA: TGTGCCAGTAGTATTGGACTATTATTCGCAGATACGCAGTATTTT. Encoded protein: CASSIGLLFADTQYF.

This chain joins TRBV19 and TRBJ1-2; tentative D call: TRBD1 (5 bases). This CDR3 has 16 residues. From germline, CDR1 is LNHDA and CDR2 SQIVND (reference sequence). Trimming stripped 6 bases from V and 3 bases from J, with 20 bases between. For the CDR3, the DNA is TGTGCCAGTAGCCCCCGTCCGGGACCGTCGCACTATGGCTACACCTTC. Its protein product is CASSPRPGPSHYGYTF. The whole variable domain, filled in from reference TRBV19 and TRBJ1-2, reads DGGITQSPKYLFRKEGQNVTLSCEQNLNHDAMYWYRQDPGQGLRLIYYSQIVNDFQKGDIAEGYSVSREKKESFPLTVTSAQKNPTAFYLCASSPRPGPSHYGYTFGSGTRLTVV.

The rearrangement joins TRBV19 to TRBJ1-5, with unresolved D. The germline gives CDR1 LNHDA, CDR2 SQIVND (reference sequence). V shed 9 bases and J shed 0 bases, with 21 bases lying between them. There are 17 residues in the CDR3. For the CDR3, the DNA is TGTGCCAGCAGAATAGGACTTGAGCGAAGTAGCAATCAGCCCCAGCATTTT. Its translation: CASRIGLERSSNQPQHF.

The gene calls are TRBV23-1 and TRBJ2-3; 8 bases fit TRBD1. TRBV23-1 is an open reading frame whose function is uncertain. The junction had 10 bases not matched to a gene; V was cut back by 0 bases and J by 5 bases. This CDR3 has 17 residues. The CDR3 loop is CASSQSLQGAHQDTQYF. Here the CDR3 DNA reads TGCGCCAGCAGTCAATCGTTGCAGGGGGCCCATCAAGATACGCAGTATTTT.

V usage is TRBV5-1 and J usage is TRBJ1-1; the match to TRBD1 covers 8 bases. Germline V gene lookup returns CDR1 SGHRS and CDR2 YFSETQ. The CDR3 is 15 amino acids. The V and J ends lost 0 bases and 3 bases, in that order; junction bases with no gene match: 4. The CDR3 region has the DNA TGCGCCAGCAGCTTGGGACAGGGGTATCACACTGAAGCTTTCTTT. Translating gives CASSLGQGYHTEAFF.

For this clone: The same CDR3 can be traced to other DNA sequences in this sample. This chain uses TRBV18 with TRBJ2-5; D not resolved. V was trimmed by 2 bases and J by 2 bases, leaving 3 bases between them. From germline, CDR1 is KGHSH and CDR2 LQKENI. CDR3 length: 12 amino acids. In DNA form, the CDR3 reads TGTGCCAGCTCACCAGGGCAAGAGACCCAGTACTTC. This sequence encodes CASSPGQETQYF.

The chain is built from TRBV11-3 and TRBJ1-1; no reliable D call. This CDR3 has 15 residues. V dropped 5 bases and J dropped 4 bases, with 17 bases sitting between them. The V gene's germline CDR1 is SGHNT and CDR2 YENEEA. The CDR3 protein is CASSPHWEGATEAFF. In DNA form, the CDR3 reads TGTGCCAGCAGCCCTCATTGGGAGGGTGCCACTGAAGCTTTCTTT.

This clone was counted a single time. The chain links TRBV9 to TRBJ1-2; D gene uncertain. V was cut by 3 bases and J by 3 bases, with 9 bases left in between. The V gene's germline CDR1 is SGDLS and CDR2 YYNGEE. The CDR3 length is 13 residues. The DNA for the CDR3 is TGTGCCAGCAGCGCAGACGGACACTATGGCTACACCTTC. Protein product: CASSADGHYGYTF. Variable domain in full (rest from reference TRBV9 and TRBJ1-2): DSGVTQTPKHLITATGQRVTLRCSPRSGDLSVYWYQQSLDQGLQFLIQYYNGEERAKGNILERFSAQQFPDLHSELNLSSLELGDSALYFCASSADGHYGYTFGSGTRLTVV.

The chain employs TRBV5-1 and TRBJ2-1, with 7 bases that match TRBD1. Germline V lookup: CDR1 SGHRS, CDR2 YFSETQ. The CDR3 runs to 15 residues. V shed 2 bases and J 2 bases; nucleotides not matched to a gene: 4. CDR3 sequence reads: CASSLGGSAYNEQFF. The CDR3 region has the DNA TGCGCCAGCAGCTTAGGGGGCTCAGCCTACAATGAGCAGTTCTTC.

The count of this clone is one. The chain links TRBV29-1 to TRBJ1-2; 7 bases line up with TRBD1. Germline V CDR1 and CDR2: SQVTM, ANQGSEA. Trimming removed 4 bases from V and 0 bases from J; junction bases left unmatched: 11. The CDR3 totals 16 residues. The CDR3 region has the DNA TGCAGCGTTGTGTACAGGGGTCCGGGTTCTAACTATGGCTACACCTTC. Translating gives CSVVYRGPGSNYGYTF.

This chain joins TRBV7-9 and TRBJ2-7, with 9 bases identical to TRBD1. Germline values: CDR1 SEHNR, CDR2 FQNEAQ (reference sequence). V lost 6 bases to trimming and J lost 3 bases; unmatched junction nucleotides: 3. The length of the CDR3 is 13 residues. The CDR3 is CASRKGQGYEQYF. Written as DNA, the CDR3 is TGTGCCAGCAGAAAGGGACAGGGCTACGAGCAGTACTTC. The full variable domain, its missing parts supplied by reference TRBV7-9 and TRBJ2-7, is DTGVSQNPRHKITKRGQNVTFRCDPISEHNRLYWYRQTLGQGPEFLTYFQNEAQLEKSRLLSDRFSAERPKGSFSTLEIQRTEQGDSAMYLCASRKGQGYEQYFGPGTRLTVT.